Ten or more counts support the clone carrying this T cell receptor beta chain. The record originates from a study of human T cells and chemical hapten exposure. Overall study: All patients underwent weekly scalp dosing with diphenylcyclopropenone for the full roughly 24-week study.

The time point was: patch test 3, about 24 weeks after DPC sensitization. Specified treatment: therapeutic diphenylcyclopropenone sensitization with weekly scalp DPC. Total RNA came from unfractionated whole blood. Germline loops: CDR1 SGHAT, CDR2 FQNNGV. The CDR3 spans 12 residues. V gave up 2 bases and J gave up 5 bases, with 6 bases separating them. Library construction involved attaching unique molecular identifiers to individual cDNA molecules, which allowed quantitative, reproducible TCR counting. MiXCR was run by TCRdb on the RACE reads, yielding one entry per CDR3 protein. The top ten clones hold roughly 1.5% of a sample with over 55,000 distinct CDR3 sequences, roughly 11% of them seen once.

This chain links TRBV11-2 with TRBJ1-2; no definite D call. This sequence originates from a woman aged 45-65 years with alopecia areata. Some clones in this sample may be carry-over from other donors' samples. Here the sequenced sample was whole blood, taken in connection with sensitization to the hapten diphenylcyclopropenone (DPC). This CDR3 reads CASSLSPYGYTF. The CDR3 DNA sequence: TGTGCCAGCAGCTTATCCCCATATGGCTACACCTTC.